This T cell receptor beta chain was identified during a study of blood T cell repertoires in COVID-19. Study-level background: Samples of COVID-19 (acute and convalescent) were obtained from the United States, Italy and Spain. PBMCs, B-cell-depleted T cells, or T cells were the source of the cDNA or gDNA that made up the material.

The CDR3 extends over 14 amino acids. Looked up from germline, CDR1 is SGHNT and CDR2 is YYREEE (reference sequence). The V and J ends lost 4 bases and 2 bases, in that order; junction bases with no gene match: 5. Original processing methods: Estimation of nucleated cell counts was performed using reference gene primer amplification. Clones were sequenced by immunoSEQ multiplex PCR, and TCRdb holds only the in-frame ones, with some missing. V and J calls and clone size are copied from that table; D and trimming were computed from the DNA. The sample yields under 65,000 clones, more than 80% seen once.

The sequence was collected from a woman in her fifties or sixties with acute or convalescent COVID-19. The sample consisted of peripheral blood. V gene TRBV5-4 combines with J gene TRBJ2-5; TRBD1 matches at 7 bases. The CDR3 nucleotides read TGTGCCAGCAGCGACCGACAGGGTCAAGAGACCCAGTACTTC. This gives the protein CASSDRQGQETQYF.